This TCR beta chain was captured by sequencing in a study of post-analysis software for immune sequencing data. Study-wide points: Five TRBV segments (TRBV5-6, TRBV5-1 and TRBV20-1 among them) occurred more frequently in patients than in controls. Pronounced co-clustering by F measure was evident among identically batched samples.

In the case of this clonotype: Its antigen is unknown.

Presence of unique molecular identifiers characterized the TCR beta cDNA libraries. TCRdb called the PCR reads again in MiXCR, with one record for every CDR3 protein. The profile shows hundreds of thousands of distinct CDR3 sequences, 25% to 30% of them singletons. The V gene's germline CDR1 is SGHDN and CDR2 FVKESK. This CDR3 region has 16 residues. The V gene lost 0 bases and the J gene lost 3 bases, with 12 bases spanning the gap. This sequence joins TRBV14 and TRBJ2-1; D unclear. This receptor was taken from a girl under 18 with multiple sclerosis. Sequencing was carried out using blood. For the CDR3, the DNA is TGTGCCAGCAGCCAAGAGCTTGGACCCCACTACAATGAGCAGTTCTTC. It codes for CASSQELGPHYNEQFF.